The sequence of this T cell receptor (beta chain) was determined in a study of T-cell memory formation after mild COVID-19. Study-level information: TCR clusters mostly belonged to single donors.

Study-wide findings and caveats: Clones that contracted from day 15 to 85 were balanced CD4/CD8, while later expanders leaned CD4+.

Using its own MiXCR run on the 5' RACE reads, TCRdb lists one record per CDR3 protein. The sample has hundreds of thousands of distinct CDR3 sequences; approximately 25% are singletons. Germline V gene lookup returns CDR1 LGHNA and CDR2 YNFKEQ. The CDR3 totals 14 residues. V was shortened by 0 bases and J by 15 bases, with 18 bases between the two germline ends. Note on this clonotype: What it binds is not known.

The sequenced sample was PBMCs or a T cell subset sorted from them (not recorded which). The receptor was isolated from an adult woman who had mild COVID-19 (a few samples of this study predate the infection). Cell type and time point are not known. The rearrangement uses TRBV4-2 and TRBJ2-1; possible D gene TRBD1, 5 bases. CDR3 sequence: CASSQEGVGIRLFF. CDR3 coding DNA: TGTGCCAGCAGCCAAGAAGGGGTAGGGATTAGACTGTTCTTC.